This T cell receptor (beta chain) was recorded in a study of OX40 agonist ivuxolimab in advanced cancers. In the study overall: Ivuxolimab, an antibody that agonizes OX40 (CD134), was administered to the patients. Eligibility rules accepted prior anti-PD-1, anti-PD-L1 or anti-CTLA-4 therapy, and over 30% had some.

A few counts support this clone. Its antigen is currently unknown. Clones were sequenced by immunoSEQ multiplex PCR, and TCRdb holds only the in-frame ones, with some missing. Of 60,000 to 75,000 clones listed, 81% are singletons. Study-level points and caveats: CD4+ and CD8+ blood T cells expanded clonally by week 6 at 0.1 to 3.0 mg/kg.

The sequence came from an adult with an advanced solid tumor such as melanoma, head and neck, liver or kidney cancer. The material was CD4+ or CD8+ T cells sorted from blood, obtained in a trial of the OX40 agonist ivuxolimab.

The CDR3 DNA reads TGTGCCTGGAGTGTACGGAGCAGCACACCCAAATACGAGCAGTACTTC. As protein: CAWSVRSSTPKYEQYF. The chain employs TRBV30 and TRBJ2-7; no clear D. Germline V gene data show CDR1 as GTSNPN and CDR2 as SVGIG (reference sequence). The CDR3 totals 16 residues. Trimming stripped 0 bases from V and 4 bases from J, with 19 bases between. The variable domain in full, with the rest retrieved from reference TRBV30 and TRBJ2-7, is SQTIHQWPATLVQPVGSPLSLECTVEGTSNPNLYWYRQAAGRGLQLLFYSVGIGQISSEVPQNLSASRPQDRQFILSSKKLLLSDSGFYLCAWSVRSSTPKYEQYFGPGTRLTVT.